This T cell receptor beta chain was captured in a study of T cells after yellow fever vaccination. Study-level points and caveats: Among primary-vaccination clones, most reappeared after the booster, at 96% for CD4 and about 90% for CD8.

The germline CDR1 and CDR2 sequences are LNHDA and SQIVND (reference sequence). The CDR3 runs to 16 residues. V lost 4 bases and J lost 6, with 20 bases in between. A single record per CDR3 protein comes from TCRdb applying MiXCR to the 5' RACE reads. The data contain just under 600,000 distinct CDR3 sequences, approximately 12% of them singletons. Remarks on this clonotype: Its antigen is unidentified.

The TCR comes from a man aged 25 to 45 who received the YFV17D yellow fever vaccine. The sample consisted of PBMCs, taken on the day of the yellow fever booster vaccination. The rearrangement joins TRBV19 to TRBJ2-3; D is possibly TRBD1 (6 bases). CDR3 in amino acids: CASSKDSGHWMDTQYF. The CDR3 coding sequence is TGTGCCAGTAGTAAGGACAGCGGCCATTGGATGGATACGCAGTATTTT.